This TCR beta chain was documented in a study of neurological immune-mediated disorders (dated by TCRdb to between 2017 and 2020). Background on the whole study: Peripheral blood TCR-beta repertoires from HTLV-I-associated myelopathy (HAM/TSP) patients, multiple sclerosis patients and healthy controls were compared by UMI-based sequencing. Alongside PBMC samples, the set of about 97 TCR-beta libraries contained longitudinal samples, technical triplicates, and paired CD4+ and CD8+ T-cell subsets that had been sorted. Each longitudinal HAM/TSP and healthy donor was sampled at 3 time-points spaced at 3-40 month intervals. The cohort was made up of 60 to 75 subjects, consisting of about 15 HAM/TSP patients, roughly 35 multiple sclerosis patients and some 20 healthy controls.

What the authors observed across the whole study: No identical CDR3 amino acid sequences were shared among expanded clones across subjects, suggesting private TCR-beta repertoires in all groups. The highest TCR clonal expansion was observed in HAM/TSP patients, whereas the lowest was observed in MS patients, even when compared with healthy controls.

The time point tag for this specimen amounts to: longitudinal time-point 3. For unsorted PBMC libraries, 2 million PBMCs were used after storage in RNAlater at -80 degrees C until RNA extraction. PBMCs were separated from peripheral blood using Ficoll-Hypaque density gradient centrifugation and then cryopreserved in liquid nitrogen. The CDR3 runs 14 amino acids, cysteine and phenylalanine included. The only DNA kept is the CDR3, 42 bases in frame from the first base. The germline V gene provides CDR1 MGHRA and CDR2 YSYEKL. Details on this clonotype: Its antigen is unknown. A junction end diverges from the germline sequence, so it may reflect a read error.

cDNA was synthesized by template-switch 5'RACE using a primer with a 10-nucleotide random unique molecular identifier that tagged each TCR transcript. Each sequencing run produced over 180 million TCR-beta sequences covering 15-18 subjects. Total RNA was extracted with the RNeasy kit. The KAPA Real-time Library Amplification kit was used to amplify TCR-beta VDJ regions with primers targeting the TCR constant region and the 5'RACE anchor. A first PCR added sample indexes and Illumina adaptors, after which a second PCR increased the library yield. After purification with Ampure beads, the TCR product of roughly 650 bp was size-selected on a 2% E-gel SizeSelection system. Before pooling, library quality was assessed on a Bioanalyzer, concentration was determined with Qubit, and library quantification was performed with the Kapa Library Quantification kit. Paired-end 2 x 150 bp sequencing of the libraries was performed on an Illumina HiSeq 2500. To increase sequence diversity, roughly 23-30% phiX was spiked into each library pool. The original pipeline was this. Quality-filtered reads were processed with the UMI-based MiGEC pipeline, and over 80% of raw TCR sequences were removed by the MiGEC pipeline during error correction. IMGT germline references were used for aligning VDJ genes, and each clonotype was defined as a unique CDR3 amino acid sequence together with its V-J genes. Clonal expansion, Shannon diversity and CDR3 relatedness were evaluated with VDJtools (CalcPairwiseDistances, ClusterSamples), while phylogenetic trees were built in CLCbio workbench. Using coefficient-of-variation modelling across technical triplicates, the study counted a clone as expanded if it had at least 8 unique UMIs. TCRdb reworked the public reads: Q25 trimming with fastp, MiXCR clone assembly, productive beta chains retained. When rows share a CDR3 protein, they turn into one entry using the most common DNA and genes. These V and J calls rely on TCRdb rather than the paper's analysis. The table for this sample lists over 90,000 distinct CDR3 sequences; about 10% of them were counted only once. About 3% of the sample comes from the top ten.

The source of this sequence is a female donor with HTLV-1-associated myelopathy (HAM/TSP). This chain is built from TRBV4-1 and TRBJ2-3; the D gene identity is not certain. The sample taken for sequencing was PBMCs. The sequence in DNA is TGCGCCAGCAGCCAAATGGAACTTGCATATACCCAGTATTTT. It codes for CASSQMELAYTQYF.